A selection of T cell receptor beta chains follows, all from one sample in a study of CD8+CD57+ T cells in acquired aplastic anemia. TCRdb re-called the reads through MiXCR, storing one row per CDR3 protein. Of approximately 59,000 distinct CDR3 sequences listed, 55% to 70% are singletons. Sequenced input: sorted CD4+, CD8+, or CD8+CD57+ T cells (not recorded which) from PBMCs. These receptors all stem from a human donor with aplastic anemia. The CDR3 runs from the conserved cysteine through the conserved F or W. The D gene is left open where the match is weak. Clone size, where shown, is once, few, many, or a class for clones that have expanded.

clone_size	cdr3_length	j_call	d_call	v_call	cdr3_nt	cdr3_aa
many	15	TRBJ1-1	TRBD1	TRBV2	TGTGCCAGCAGTGGGGGACAGTACCTGAACACTGAAGCTTTCTTT	CASSGGQYLNTEAFF
NA	13	TRBJ1-5	NA	TRBV7-2	TGTGCCAGCAGCTTAGTTAGCAATCAGCCCCAGCATTTT	CASSLVSNQPQHF
NA	16	TRBJ1-4	NA	TRBV15	TGTGCCACCAGCAGAGGGGGCAGCCAACGAAATGAAAAACTGTTTTTT	CATSRGGSQRNEKLFF
NA	17	TRBJ1-5	NA	TRBV19	TGTGCCAGTAGTACCCTCTCGACGGGGGGAGGCAATCAGCCCCAGCATTTT	CASSTLSTGGGNQPQHF
NA	13	TRBJ2-5	NA	TRBV19	TGTGCCAGTAGCACAGCGGACCAAGAGACCCAGTACTTC	CASSTADQETQYF
NA	13	TRBJ2-7	NA	TRBV2	TGTGCCAGCAGTTTATCCCCACGGTACGAGCAGTACTTC	CASSLSPRYEQYF
NA	14	TRBJ2-5	TRBD1	TRBV20-1	TGCAGTGCTAGAGATCTCCAGGGGGAAGAGACCCAGTACTTC	CSARDLQGEETQYF
many	15	TRBJ2-5	TRBD2	TRBV4-2	TGTGCCAGCAGCCCCACCCGGGGGGATCAAGAGACCCAGTACTTC	CASSPTRGDQETQYF
NA	12	TRBJ2-5	TRBD2	TRBV10-3	TGTGCCATCAGTGGGGAGGGAGGGACCCAGTACTTC	CAISGEGGTQYF
NA	16	TRBJ2-1	TRBD2	TRBV6-2/TRBV6-3	TGTGCCAGCAGTTACTCGGGACTAGAAGCCTACAATGAGCAGTTCTTC	CASSYSGLEAYNEQFF
NA	17	TRBJ1-5	NA	TRBV9	TGTGCCAGCAGCGTAGTTGGTGAAGGACCGATCAATCAGCCCCAGCATTTT	CASSVVGEGPINQPQHF
many	14	TRBJ1-1	NA	TRBV6-6	TGTGCCAGCAGTTATACTACTCCAGGGACTGAAGCTTTCTTT	CASSYTTPGTEAFF
many	13	TRBJ2-5	NA	TRBV2	TGTGCCAGCAGTGTTAGTGTCCCCGAGACCCAGTACTTC	CASSVSVPETQYF
NA	14	TRBJ1-6	NA	TRBV2	TGTGCCAGCAGTTCACGGCAGGGAGGTCCACCCCTCCACTTT	CASSSRQGGPPLHF
NA	15	TRBJ2-2	NA	TRBV9	TGTGCCAGCAGCGTAGATGGGGTGAACACCGGGGAGCTGTTTTTT	CASSVDGVNTGELFF
NA	14	TRBJ2-7	NA	TRBV7-2	TGTGCCAGCAGCTTTAGGGGGAGCTCCTACGAGCAGTACTTC	CASSFRGSSYEQYF
many	14	TRBJ2-7	NA	TRBV11-2	TGTGCCAGCAGATCCACCCGCATAGGCCACGAGCAGTACTTC	CASRSTRIGHEQYF
NA	13	TRBJ2-7	TRBD1	TRBV20-1	TGCAGTGCCCACAGACAGGGTGCATCCGAGCAGTACTTC	CSAHRQGASEQYF
NA	13	TRBJ2-7	TRBD1	TRBV20-1	TGCAGTGCTAGAGATGGGACAGCCTACGAGCAGTACTTC	CSARDGTAYEQYF
many	14	TRBJ1-6	NA	TRBV28	TGTGCCAGCAGTTTCTACAGGGAGGGCTCACCCCTCCACTTT	CASSFYREGSPLHF
NA	15	TRBJ2-1	NA	TRBV19	TGTGCCAGTAGTAGGAGCGAAAACTCCTACAATGAGCAGTTCTTC	CASSRSENSYNEQFF
NA	14	TRBJ1-6	NA	TRBV2	TGTGCCAGCAGCGACCACTCCTATAATTCACCCCTCCACTTT	CASSDHSYNSPLHF
many	16	TRBJ2-3	TRBD2	TRBV9	TGTGCCAGCAGCCCTGTATCGGGGGGGGGGACAGATACGCAGTATTTT	CASSPVSGGGTDTQYF
NA	15	TRBJ2-7	TRBD2	TRBV10-3	TGTGCCATCAGTGCGACTAGCGGGAGGACCGGCGAGCAGTACTTC	CAISATSGRTGEQYF
many	15	TRBJ1-4	TRBD1	TRBV27	TGTGCCAGCAGTTTGGCCCCGGGACAGGGTGAAAAACTGTTTTTT	CASSLAPGQGEKLFF
once	16	TRBJ2-5	TRBD2	TRBV15	TGTGCCACCCGCCCCGGGACTAGCGGGTCACAAGAGACCCAGTACTTC	CATRPGTSGSQETQYF
many	17	TRBJ2-3	NA	TRBV14	TGTGCCAGCAGCCAAGGACCCCGAGGGATACCCGGATATACGCAGTATTTT	CASSQGPRGIPGYTQYF
few	12	TRBJ2-1	NA	TRBV25-1	TGTGCCAGCAGTGCCCCGCCTAATGAGCAGTTCTTC	CASSAPPNEQFF
NA	15	TRBJ1-6	TRBD1	TRBV20-1	TGCAGTGCGACGGACAGGGGAAGACTAGGATCACCCCTCCACTTT	CSATDRGRLGSPLHF
NA	16	TRBJ1-3	NA	TRBV24-1	TGTGCCATCAGTGAATGGCAGGCCCGCTCTGGAAACACCATATATTTT	CAISEWQARSGNTIYF
NA	13	TRBJ1-1	TRBD1	TRBV25-1	TGTGCCAGCAAGACAGGGGAGAACACTGAAGCTTTCTTT	CASKTGENTEAFF
NA	14	TRBJ2-7	TRBD2	TRBV9	TGTGCCAGCAGCCCTAGCGGGGGGGATTACGAGCAGTACTTC	CASSPSGGDYEQYF
NA	14	TRBJ2-7	NA	TRBV19	TGTGCCAGCCAGGACGTCGGGCGGGTTAACGAGCAGTACTTC	CASQDVGRVNEQYF
many	12	TRBJ1-3	NA	TRBV30	TGTGCCTGGAGTGTTTTAGGAAACACCATATATTTT	CAWSVLGNTIYF
NA	13	TRBJ2-7	TRBD2	TRBV2	TGTGCCAGCAGTATAGCGGGAGTTGACGAGCAGTACTTC	CASSIAGVDEQYF
many	15	TRBJ2-7	NA	TRBV27	TGTGCCAGCAGTTTATCGCTCGGTAATTCCTACGAGCAGTACTTC	CASSLSLGNSYEQYF